This TCR beta chain stems from a study of control samples from healthy donors and cancer patients. Clones were sequenced by immunoSEQ multiplex PCR, and TCRdb holds only the in-frame ones, with some missing. The repertoire has around 99,000 clones, 90% of them found once; the top ten carry roughly 4.5%. The V and J ends lost 0 bases and 7 bases respectively, with 9 bases between them. The CDR3 extends over 13 amino acids. Germline-derived CDR1 and CDR2 are KGHSH and LQKENI. The chain joins TRBV18 to TRBJ1-2; D gene unclear. The sequenced material came from blood. This sequence was found in a human donor in good health. The donor label of this sample is uncertain. The CDR3 loop is CASSPPASAGYTF. CDR3 in DNA: TGTGCCAGCTCACCACCGGCTTCGGCTGGCTACACCTTC.